These 24 T cell receptor beta chains were all obtained from the same sample, sequenced in a study of regulatory T cells in long-lasting Graves disease. Investigators prepared the TCR beta libraries by applying iRepertoire HTBI primers and Arm-PCR of CDR3 regions. A single record per CDR3 protein comes from TCRdb applying MiXCR to the multiplex PCR reads. Of 400,000 to 500,000 distinct CDR3 sequences listed, 21% are singletons. Noted time point: persistent/refractory GD, antithyroid drugs over 5 years with positive TRAb. Following extraction of RNA from PBMCs, that RNA was used to make the TCR library. Sample: peripheral blood mononuclear cells (PBMCs), taken when the disease was refractory, from a patient treated with antithyroid drugs. These TCRs come from a female donor with Graves disease.

In this sample, this clonotype turned up many times. This chain links TRBV6-1 with TRBJ2-7; D gene uncertain. This CDR3 comprises 13 residues. In germline, CDR1 is MNHNS, CDR2 SASEGT. V lost 7 bases and J 0 bases, leaving 10 bases between the germline ends. CDR3 nucleotides: TGTGCCAGCAATTTCGGGTCCTCCTACGAGCAGTACTTC. It specifies CASNFGSSYEQYF.

This sequence joins TRBV5-1 and TRBJ1-2; a possible D gene is TRBD1 (5 bases). The V end was cut by 0 bases, the J end by 0 bases, with 18 bases between. The germline V gene has CDR1 SGHRS and CDR2 YFSETQ. The CDR3 covers 18 residues. CDR3 in DNA: TGCGCCAGCAGCTTGGATGGGCTGGGGGTCTGGACTAACTATGGCTACACCTTC. Amino acids: CASSLDGLGVWTNYGYTF. Variable domain in full (rest from reference TRBV5-1 and TRBJ1-2): KAGVTQTPRYLIKTRGQQVTLSCSPISGHRSVSWYQQTPGQGLQFLFEYFSETQRNKGNFPGRFSGRQFSNSRSEMNVSTLELGDSALYLCASSLDGLGVWTNYGYTFGSGTRLTVV.

This clonotype has at least ten counts. This sequence joins TRBV13 and TRBJ2-2; the D gene could be TRBD1 or TRBD2 (5 bases each). The germline gives CDR1 PRHDT, CDR2 FYEKMQ (reference sequence). The CDR3 extends over 14 amino acids. Trimming left V 5 bases short and J 5 bases short, with 12 bases between. CDR3 sequence (DNA): TGTGCCAGCAGCCCGGGACCTACAACCGGGGAGCTGTTTTTT. As protein: CASSPGPTTGELFF. Full variable domain (rest looked up from reference TRBV13 and TRBJ2-2): AAGVIQSPRHLIKEKRETATLKCYPIPRHDTVYWYQQGPGQDPQFLISFYEKMQSDKGSIPDRFSAQQFSDYHSELNMSSLELGDSALYFCASSPGPTTGELFFGEGSRLTVL.

This clonotype was counted ten times or more. This sequence joins TRBV19 and TRBJ2-7; D remains unclear. The CDR3 loop spans 14 amino acids. Germline lookup yields CDR1 LNHDA and CDR2 SQIVND (reference sequence). V was clipped by 6 bases and J by 0 bases, with 12 bases between them. CDR3 DNA sequence: TGTGCCAGTAGGGACCTCGGAAACTCCTACGAGCAGTACTTC. It translates to CASRDLGNSYEQYF.

The rearrangement uses TRBV2 and TRBJ2-1; 14 nucleotides line up with TRBD2. Germline V gene lookup returns CDR1 SNHLY and CDR2 FYNNEI. The trim removed 6 bases at V and 9 bases at J, leaving 7 bases unmatched. CDR3 length: 15 residues. The CDR3 protein is CASRLTSGRGSEQFF. CDR3 sequence (DNA): TGTGCCAGCAGGTTGACTAGCGGGAGGGGAAGTGAGCAGTTCTTC.

This clonotype has at least ten counts. The chain couples TRBV28 to TRBJ1-1; the D is unclear. This CDR3 has 12 amino acids. Germline V gene sequence: CDR1 MDHEN, CDR2 SYDVKM. Trimming took off 2 bases at V and 8 bases at J, with 9 bases between the two ends. CDR3 protein: CASSLIPKEAFF. The CDR3 DNA reads as TGTGCCAGCAGTTTAATCCCCAAGGAAGCTTTCTTT.

This clonotype was counted a few times. J is TRBJ1-6 and V is TRBV15; D may be TRBD1 (5 bases). V dropped 0 bases and J dropped 9 bases, with 15 bases sitting between them. The CDR3 is 16 amino acids. CDR1 and CDR2 (germline): LNHNV, YYDKDF (reference sequence). CDR3: CATSRELDSLSSPLHF. As DNA, the CDR3 is TGTGCCACCAGCAGAGAGCTCGACAGCCTATCTTCACCCCTCCACTTT. Drawing the rest from reference TRBV15 and TRBJ1-6, the complete variable domain is DAMVIQNPRYQVTQFGKPVTLSCSQTLNHNVMYWYQQKSSQAPKLLFHYYDKDFNNEADTPDNFQSRRPNTSFCFLDIRSPGLGDTAMYLCATSRELDSLSSPLHFGNGTRLTVT.

The chain carries TRBV7-9 and TRBJ2-2; maybe TRBD1 (5 bases). V was pared by 6 bases and J by 5 bases, with 19 bases between. CDR3 length equals 16 residues. CDR1 SEHNR and CDR2 FQNEAQ come from the germline V gene (reference sequence). CDR3 DNA: TGTGCCAGCAGTTCCTCTGTGGGGCAGGGAACCGGGGAGCTGTTTTTT. It codes for CASSSSVGQGTGELFF.

V is TRBV10-3 and J is TRBJ1-4, with TRBD1 as a possible D gene (5 bases). Trimming cost V 4 bases and J 8 bases, with 11 bases left between them. This CDR3 has 13 amino acids. In germline, CDR1 is ENHRY, CDR2 SYGVKD. CDR3 protein: CAISVDGDEKLFF. The DNA for the CDR3 is TGTGCCATCAGTGTAGATGGGGACGAAAAACTGTTTTTT.

This clonotype was seen repeatedly, ten times or more. The chain employs TRBV30 and TRBJ1-1, with a tentative D call TRBD1 (5 bases). The ends were cut back, 3 bases at V and 5 bases at J, with 19 bases in the middle. The germline CDR1 and CDR2 sequences are GTSNPN and SVGIG (reference sequence). The CDR3 is made up of 15 amino acids. The CDR3 bases are TGTGCCTGGAGCGCATCCTCCGGGGCTGGGACTGAAGCTTTCTTT. Its protein is CAWSASSGAGTEAFF.

This clonotype was recorded only once. A much more abundant neighbour one base away suggests this may be a read error. It is likely a read error, because the conserved phenylalanine at the end of the CDR3 is missing. This rearrangement joins TRBV6-9 to TRBJ1-2; D is ambiguous. The V and J ends lost 3 bases and 7 bases respectively, with 18 bases between them. The CDR3 loop spans 15 amino acids. Germline CDR1 MNHGY, CDR2 SVAAGI. The CDR3 loop reads CASSYSLVRDVGYTL. CDR3 DNA sequence: TGTGCCAGCAGTTACTCCCTGGTGAGAGATGTTGGCTACACCCTC.

Ten or more counts support this clonotype. This sequence joins TRBV2 and TRBJ1-1, with TRBD1 identical over 7 bases. The germline V gene encodes CDR1 SNHLY and CDR2 FYNNEI. This CDR3 spans 14 amino acids. The J segment lost 1 base and the V segment lost 6 bases, leaving 5 bases of the junction unmatched. The CDR3 loop reads CASRPGTENTEAFF. CDR3 coding DNA: TGTGCCAGCAGGCCCGGGACAGAGAACACTGAAGCTTTCTTT.

The chain recombines TRBV6-1 with TRBJ2-7, with D possibly TRBD1 on 6 matching bases. V lost 6 bases and J 1 base, leaving 10 bases between the germline ends. This CDR3 comprises 13 residues. Germline V gene lookup returns CDR1 MNHNS and CDR2 SASEGT. The CDR3 DNA is TGTGCCAGCAGCCGGGACATATCCTACGAGCAGTACTTC. Encoded protein: CASSRDISYEQYF.

This clonotype was picked up many times. J is TRBJ1-1 and V is TRBV10-3; 11 nucleotides agree with TRBD1. The CDR3 consists of 13 residues. The junction had 5 bases not matched to a gene; V was cut back by 4 bases and J by 10 bases. CDR1 and CDR2 (germline): ENHRY, SYGVKD. The CDR3 nucleotides are TGTGCCATCAGTGGGACAGGGGGCGGGCGAGCTTTCTTT. Amino acid sequence: CAISGTGGGRAFF.

This chain uses TRBV20-1 with TRBJ2-2, with D possibly being TRBD1 (5 bases). CDR3 length: 15 residues. Germline V lookup: CDR1 DFQATT, CDR2 SNEGSKA (reference sequence). Trimming pared 6 bases from V and 1 base from J, leaving 15 bases between. CDR3 protein: CSATPGAVNTGELFF. The CDR3 DNA is TGCAGTGCAACCCCTGGGGCAGTGAACACCGGGGAGCTGTTTTTT.

This clonotype was seen many times. This chain joins TRBV20-1 and TRBJ2-7; a possible D gene is TRBD1 (6 bases). The CDR3 sequence is 13 residues long. Germline V gene lookup returns CDR1 DFQATT and CDR2 SNEGSKA (reference sequence). CDR3 sequence reads: CSLLRDIAYEQYF. The DNA of the CDR3 is TGCAGCCTCCTCCGGGACATCGCCTACGAGCAGTACTTC.

This clonotype was counted at least ten times. V usage is TRBV27 and J usage is TRBJ1-2; 10 nucleotides line up with TRBD1. J gave up 7 bases and V 6 bases, and 11 bases lay outside the gene matches. CDR1 and CDR2 (germline): MNHEY, SMNVEV (reference sequence). The CDR3 sequence is 15 residues long. CDR3 amino acids: CASRLLTGGDVGYTF. The CDR3 region has the DNA TGTGCCAGCAGACTGTTGACAGGGGGCGACGTTGGCTACACCTTC.

This clonotype was seen at least ten times. The chain employs TRBV5-1 and TRBJ2-2, with TRBD2 matching over 10 bases. Trimming took 5 bases from V and 5 from J; bases not matched to a gene: 6. The CDR3 loop spans 15 amino acids. The germline CDR1 and CDR2 sequences are SGHRS and YFSETQ. CDR3 bases: TGCGCCAGCAGTCTAGCGGGAGTTAGAACCGGGGAGCTGTTTTTT. This translates into CASSLAGVRTGELFF.

At least ten counts were recorded for this clonotype. This chain joins TRBV6-1 and TRBJ2-7; TRBD2 aligns across 12 bases. The CDR3 contains 15 residues. Germline CDR1 MNHNS, CDR2 SASEGT. The ends lost 1 base at V and 7 bases at J; junction bases unmatched: 5. Here the CDR3 DNA reads TGTGCCAGCAGTGAAGTGACTAGCGGGAGCTGGGAGCAGTACTTC. This codes for CASSEVTSGSWEQYF.

This CDR3 is CASGAEQGAYYNSPLHF. CDR3 sequence (DNA): TGTGCCAGCGGCGCCGAACAGGGGGCCTACTATAATTCACCCCTCCACTTT. The chain is built from TRBV9 and TRBJ1-6; TRBD1 agrees at 9 bases. The J segment lost 3 bases and the V segment lost 7 bases, leaving 11 bases of the junction unmatched. The germline V gene has CDR1 SGDLS and CDR2 YYNGEE. The CDR3 has 17 amino acids. The full variable domain, completed using reference TRBV9 and TRBJ1-6, is DSGVTQTPKHLITATGQRVTLRCSPRSGDLSVYWYQQSLDQGLQFLIQYYNGEERAKGNILERFSAQQFPDLHSELNLSSLELGDSALYFCASGAEQGAYYNSPLHFGNGTRLTVT.

This sequence joins TRBV10-2 and TRBJ2-2; 7 bases align to TRBD1. The length of the CDR3 is 14 residues. The V gene end was trimmed by 8 bases and the J gene end by 1 base; junction bases not matched to a gene: 4. Per germline, CDR1 WSHSY and CDR2 SAAADI. DNA for the CDR3: TGCGCCAGCCTGGACAGGAGGAACACCGGGGAGCTGTTTTTT. Protein: CASLDRRNTGELFF.

This clonotype occurred many times. J is TRBJ2-7 and V is TRBV20-1; possibly TRBD2 for D (5 bases). The CDR3 runs to 12 residues. From germline, CDR1 is DFQATT and CDR2 SNEGSKA (reference sequence). V was cut by 0 bases and J by 4 bases, with 7 bases left in between. The DNA for the CDR3 is TGCAGTGCTAGAGAAGCGGAGTACGAGCAGTACTTC. Translating it yields CSAREAEYEQYF.

There are a few counts of this clonotype. V is TRBV7-6 and J is TRBJ2-1; D gene uncertain. The germline V gene has CDR1 SGHVS and CDR2 FNYEAQ. V shed 4 bases and J shed 6 bases, with 13 bases lying between them. The CDR3 length is 14 residues. In nucleotides, the CDR3 is TGTGCCAGCAGCTCCCAATGGGGATTCAATGAGCAGTTCTTC. It translates to CASSSQWGFNEQFF.

This clonotype was detected many times. V usage is TRBV2 and J usage is TRBJ2-5, with no clear D. CDR1 SNHLY and CDR2 FYNNEI come from the germline V gene. V gave up 0 bases and J gave up 1 base, with 9 bases separating them. CDR3 length: 15 amino acids. CDR3 region: CASSEARTAQETQYF. DNA for the CDR3: TGTGCCAGCAGTGAAGCGCGGACGGCCCAAGAGACCCAGTACTTC.